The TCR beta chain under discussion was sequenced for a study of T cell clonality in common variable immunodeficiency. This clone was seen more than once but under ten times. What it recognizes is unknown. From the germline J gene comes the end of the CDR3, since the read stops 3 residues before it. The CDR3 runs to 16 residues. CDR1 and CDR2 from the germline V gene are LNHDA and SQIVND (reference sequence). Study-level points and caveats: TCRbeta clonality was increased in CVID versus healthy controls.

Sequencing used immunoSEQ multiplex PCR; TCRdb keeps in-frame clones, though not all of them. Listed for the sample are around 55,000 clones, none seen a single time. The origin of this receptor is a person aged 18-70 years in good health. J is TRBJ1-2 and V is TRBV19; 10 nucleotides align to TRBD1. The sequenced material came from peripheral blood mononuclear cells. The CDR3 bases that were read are TGTGCCAGTAGTAGCCGGGACAGGGGCGCCGACAATGAC. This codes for CASSSRDRGADND. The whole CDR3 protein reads CASSSRDRGADNDYTF.